Listed below are T cell receptor beta chains from one sample, sequenced in a study of HIV-infected patients and healthy controls. TCRdb re-called the 5' RACE reads with MiXCR, one entry per CDR3 protein. Altogether roughly 18,000 distinct CDR3 sequences are present, roughly a fifth being singletons, with the ten largest covering roughly 33%. Sequencing was performed on CD8+ T cells from blood. All receptors come from a human donor in good health. Each CDR3 is given with its conserved first and last residue. Fields, in order: J gene, D gene, clone size, V gene, CDR3 protein, CDR3 DNA. A D gene is named only where the DNA matches it firmly. Clone sizes are given selectively: once, few, many, or a class where the clone is expanded.

j_call: TRBJ2-1
d_call: TRBD2
clone_size: many
v_call: TRBV7-9
cdr3_aa: CASSLAGAAGEQFF
cdr3_nt: TGTGCCAGCAGTTTAGCGGGAGCCGCTGGTGAGCAGTTCTTC

j_call: TRBJ2-5
d_call: TRBD2
clone_size: .
v_call: TRBV7-6
cdr3_aa: CASSPRLAGGGETQYF
cdr3_nt: TGTGCCAGCAGCCCGCGACTAGCGGGAGGAGGAGAGACCCAGTACTTC

j_call: TRBJ2-5
d_call: TRBD1
clone_size: many
v_call: TRBV14
cdr3_aa: CASSQIGQGAETQYF
cdr3_nt: TGTGCCAGCAGCCAAATCGGACAGGGGGCAGAGACCCAGTACTTC

j_call: TRBJ2-1
d_call: TRBD2
clone_size: few
v_call: TRBV6-5
cdr3_aa: CASSWEREGRAFNEQFF
cdr3_nt: TGTGCCAGCAGTTGGGAGCGGGAGGGGAGGGCCTTCAATGAGCAGTTCTTC

j_call: TRBJ2-3
d_call: TRBD2
clone_size: many
v_call: TRBV2
cdr3_aa: CASSAGVADTQYF
cdr3_nt: TGTGCCAGTTCAGCGGGAGTAGCAGATACGCAGTATTTT

j_call: TRBJ2-5
d_call: .
clone_size: many
v_call: TRBV12-3/TRBV12-4
cdr3_aa: CASSLGETQYF
cdr3_nt: TGTGCCAGCAGTTTAGGAGAGACCCAGTACTTC

j_call: TRBJ2-2
d_call: TRBD2
clone_size: medium-sized
v_call: TRBV12-3/TRBV12-4
cdr3_aa: CCSGRGTGELFF
cdr3_nt: TGCTGTAGCGGGAGAGGGACCGGGGAGCTGTTTTTT

j_call: TRBJ2-7
d_call: .
clone_size: many
v_call: TRBV25-1
cdr3_aa: CASSVAWEGAREQYF
cdr3_nt: TGTGCCAGCAGTGTAGCCTGGGAGGGGGCGCGTGAGCAGTACTTC

j_call: TRBJ2-1
d_call: .
clone_size: few
v_call: TRBV14
cdr3_aa: CASSHQRYNEQFF
cdr3_nt: TGTGCCAGCAGCCATCAAAGGTACAATGAGCAGTTCTTC

j_call: TRBJ2-7
d_call: .
clone_size: .
v_call: TRBV3-1
cdr3_aa: CASSQDPDWSSYEQYF
cdr3_nt: TGTGCCAGCAGCCAAGACCCGGACTGGAGCTCCTACGAGCAGTACTTC

j_call: TRBJ1-1
d_call: .
clone_size: many
v_call: TRBV7-3
cdr3_aa: CASSLRAGNTEAFF
cdr3_nt: TGTGCCAGCAGCTTAAGAGCAGGCAACACTGAAGCTTTCTTT

j_call: TRBJ2-1
d_call: .
clone_size: few
v_call: TRBV7-8
cdr3_aa: CASSVTSGSYNEQFF
cdr3_nt: TGTGCCAGCAGCGTAACATCGGGCTCCTACAATGAGCAGTTCTTC

j_call: TRBJ2-7
d_call: .
clone_size: many
v_call: TRBV5-1
cdr3_aa: CASSLAPSYEQYF
cdr3_nt: TGCGCCAGCAGCTTAGCTCCGTCCTACGAGCAGTACTTC

j_call: TRBJ2-2
d_call: .
clone_size: .
v_call: TRBV27
cdr3_aa: CASSFRLTGELFF
cdr3_nt: TGTGCCAGCAGTTTTAGGCTCACCGGGGAGCTGTTTTTT

j_call: TRBJ2-7
d_call: .
clone_size: .
v_call: TRBV2
cdr3_aa: CASSSSTSYEQYF
cdr3_nt: TGTGCCAGCAGTTCGTCGACATCCTACGAGCAGTACTTC

j_call: TRBJ2-7
d_call: TRBD1
clone_size: many
v_call: TRBV5-6
cdr3_aa: CASSLGTGGEQYF
cdr3_nt: TGTGCCAGCAGCCTTGGGACAGGAGGGGAGCAGTACTTC

j_call: TRBJ1-2
d_call: TRBD1
clone_size: many
v_call: TRBV7-6
cdr3_aa: CASSPTGVVNFGYTF
cdr3_nt: TGTGCCAGCAGCCCAACAGGGGTCGTAAACTTTGGCTACACCTTC

j_call: TRBJ2-3
d_call: .
clone_size: .
v_call: TRBV7-9
cdr3_aa: CASSFSTDAQYF
cdr3_nt: TGTGCCAGCAGCTTCAGCACAGATGCGCAGTATTTT